The 8 T cell receptor beta chains in this list originate from one sample, sequenced in a study of T cell responses to AZD1222 COVID-19 vaccine. This table comes from immunoSEQ multiplex PCR, and its TCRdb copy is limited to in-frame clones, with some not included. This table holds more than 100,000 clones, over 85% found once. The sample consisted of peripheral blood, taken on day 0 of AZD1222 vaccination. Receptors originate from an adult in good health.

The chain carries TRBV7-3 and TRBJ2-5, with D unresolved. The length of the CDR3 is 13 residues. V was clipped by 5 bases and J by 9 bases, with 16 bases between them. CDR1 and CDR2 (germline): SGHTA, FQGTGA. The CDR3, as DNA: TGTGCCAGCAGCCCCCACCCAGGATCGCCCCAGTACTTC. Amino acids: CASSPHPGSPQYF.

V is TRBV21-1 and J is TRBJ2-5; the table's D gene call, TRBD2, was not cross checked with the DNA. TRBV21-1 is a recognized pseudogene. The CDR3 is made up of 14 amino acids. The CDR3 is CASSKVSNQETQYF. The CDR3 DNA reads TGTGCCAGCAGCAAAGTTAGTAACCAAGAGACCCAGTACTTC.

On this clone: The sample holds other DNA sequences that translate to the same CDR3. The chain has TRBV3-1 (or the pseudogene TRBV3-2) and TRBJ2-7; perhaps TRBD2 as D (6 bases). Trimming took off 1 base at V and 2 bases at J, with 9 bases between the two ends. Germline-derived CDR1 and CDR2 are LGHDT and YNNKEL (reference sequence). This CDR3 is built from 14 residues. The CDR3 coding sequence is TGTGCCAGCAGCCAAGTCGGGGGAACCTACGAGCAGTACTTC. As protein: CASSQVGGTYEQYF.

The chain carries TRBV9 and TRBJ1-2; D is ambiguous. Germline lookup yields CDR1 SGDLS and CDR2 YYNGEE. Trimming took off 2 bases at V and 8 bases at J, with 10 bases between the two ends. The CDR3 is made up of 12 amino acids. The CDR3 loop is CASSVPHVGYTF. The DNA of the CDR3 is TGTGCCAGCAGCGTCCCGCACGTAGGCTACACCTTC.

The V and J genes are TRBV24-1 and TRBJ2-2; D not resolved. The V and J ends lost 2 bases and 6 bases respectively, with 3 bases between them. CDR3 length: 12 amino acids. Germline CDR1 is KGHDR and CDR2 is SFDVKD. CDR3 bases: TGTGCCACCAGTGATTGGGCCGGGGAGCTGTTTTTT. Its translation: CATSDWAGELFF.

This chain connects TRBV7-2 to TRBJ2-3; 12 nucleotides line up with TRBD1. V gave up 4 bases and J gave up 5 bases; unmatched junction bases: 4. Germline lookup yields CDR1 SGHTA and CDR2 FQGNSA. The CDR3 totals 15 residues. CDR3 sequence reads: CASSWDRGLGDTQYF. The CDR3 DNA is TGTGCCAGCAGCTGGGACAGGGGGCTCGGAGATACGCAGTATTTT.

This clone was recorded only once. The gene calls are TRBV7-2 and TRBJ1-6; perhaps TRBD1 as D (6 bases). From germline, CDR1 is SGHTA and CDR2 FQGNSA. This CDR3 is 16 amino acids long. V was pared by 2 bases and J by 8 bases, with 16 bases between. CDR3 in amino acids: CASSLRVGGLDSPLHF. CDR3 DNA: TGTGCCAGCAGCTTACGGGTGGGGGGGCTTGATTCACCCCTCCACTTT.

The chain is built from TRBV28 and TRBJ2-7; the D call may be TRBD1 or TRBD2 (5 bases each). V gave up 8 bases and J gave up 4 bases, with 15 bases separating them. This CDR3 is 13 amino acids long. Germline V lookup: CDR1 MDHEN, CDR2 SYDVKM. The CDR3 nucleotides read TGTGCCAGCTCCGACAGACTACATTACGAGCAGTACTTC. Protein: CASSDRLHYEQYF.